This T cell receptor (beta chain) was documented in a study of T cell repertoires in cytomegalovirus infection. This clonotype occurred once. TCRdb re-called the reads with MiXCR, one entry per CDR3 protein. Here the sample spans approximately 700,000 distinct CDR3 sequences, roughly 36% being singletons. Germline V gene sequence: CDR1 SGHRS, CDR2 YFSETQ. The CDR3 loop spans 15 amino acids. Unmatched junction bases numbered 6, after V lost 1 base and J lost 9 bases. The sequenced sample was PBMCs. The receptor was derived from a human donor in good health (CMV status not recorded). Some clones in this sample may be carry-over from other donors' samples. J is TRBJ2-1 and V is TRBV5-1; 11 nucleotides match TRBD2. CDR3 DNA: TGCGCCAGCAGCTTGCAACTAGCGGGAGACCCTGAGCAGTTCTTC. Translated, it gives CASSLQLAGDPEQFF. Full variable domain (missing parts from reference TRBV5-1 and TRBJ2-1): KAGVTQTPRYLIKTRGQQVTLSCSPISGHRSVSWYQQTPGQGLQFLFEYFSETQRNKGNFPGRFSGRQFSNSRSEMNVSTLELGDSALYLCASSLQLAGDPEQFFGPGTRLTVL.